Below, 11 T cell receptor beta chains from the same sample are listed, as sequenced in a study of T cell repertoires in cytomegalovirus infection. TCRdb processed the reads anew with MiXCR; each CDR3 protein has one entry. The sample carries 310,000 or so distinct CDR3 sequences, around 10% recorded once. The sequenced sample was PBMCs. All receptors come from a human donor in good health (CMV status not recorded). Some clones in this sample may be carry-over from other donors' samples.

There are many counts of this clonotype. This chain connects TRBV29-1 to TRBJ2-7; D might be TRBD2 (5 bases). Germline CDR1 SQVTM, CDR2 ANQGSEA. The germline V and J ends were trimmed by 4 bases and 4 bases, with 20 bases remaining between them. This CDR3 region has 15 residues. This chain's CDR3 is CSVANQMRWEYEQYF. The CDR3 DNA reads TGCAGCGTTGCCAACCAGATGCGATGGGAGTACGAGCAGTACTTC.

This clonotype was picked up many times. The chain links TRBV29-1 to TRBJ2-7; D possibly uses TRBD1 or TRBD2 (5 bases each). Trimming left V 6 bases short and J 0 bases short, with 9 bases between. CDR1 SQVTM and CDR2 ANQGSEA come from the germline V gene. The CDR3 sequence is 12 residues long. The CDR3 DNA reads as TGCAGCGTCGGGACCTCCTCCTACGAGCAGTACTTC. As protein: CSVGTSSYEQYF.

The V gene is TRBV29-1, the J gene TRBJ2-2, with TRBD1 matching over 8 bases. The CDR3 sequence is 13 residues long. Germline lookup yields CDR1 SQVTM and CDR2 ANQGSEA. V shed 6 bases and J 3 bases; nucleotides not matched to a gene: 3. CDR3 bases: TGCAGCGTCGACAGGGGTCACACCGGGGAGCTGTTTTTT. It codes for CSVDRGHTGELFF.

This clonotype showed up many times. V and J are TRBV12-3 or TRBV12-4 and TRBJ2-6, with D maybe TRBD2 (5 bases). This CDR3 contains 17 residues. The V and J ends lost 1 base and 4 bases respectively, with 14 bases between them. The CDR3: CASSLGRPRGGANVLTF. The CDR3 bases are TGTGCCAGCAGTTTAGGGAGGCCTAGAGGAGGGGCCAACGTCCTGACTTTC.

Many counts were recorded for this clonotype. J is TRBJ2-7 and V is TRBV7-8; the match to TRBD2 covers 9 bases. With V trimmed by 4 bases and J by 6 bases, 7 bases remained unmatched. Germline V lookup: CDR1 SGHVS, CDR2 FQNEAQ. The CDR3 has 14 residues. The CDR3 coding sequence is TGTGCCAGCAGCTCTATCCCACTAGCGGGCGAGCAGTACGTC. It encodes CASSSIPLAGEQYV.

This clonotype was counted many times. The rearrangement joins TRBV29-1 to TRBJ1-1; D not resolved. Deletions cut 7 bases from V and 3 bases from J, with 12 bases between. The V gene's germline CDR1 is SQVTM and CDR2 ANQGSEA. The length of the CDR3 is 12 residues. DNA for the CDR3: TGCAGCGCTAAAGAACAGTACACTGAAGCTTTCTTT. This codes for CSAKEQYTEAFF.

This sequence joins TRBV20-1 and TRBJ2-2; D uncertain. Trimming removed 3 bases from V and 1 base from J, with 3 bases in between. This CDR3 region has 12 residues. CDR1 DFQATT and CDR2 SNEGSKA come from the germline V gene (reference sequence). CDR3 coding DNA: TGCAGTGCTAGTATGAACACCGGGGAGCTGTTTTTT. This gives the protein CSASMNTGELFF.

This clonotype showed up many times. V is TRBV5-6 and J is TRBJ1-1; D call uncertain. CDR1 and CDR2 (germline): SGHDT, YYEEEE. This CDR3 has 14 amino acids. Trimming pared 3 bases from V and 3 bases from J, leaving 12 bases between. The CDR3 loop reads CASSSGRLDTEAFF. In DNA form, the CDR3 reads TGTGCCAGCAGCTCTGGACGGCTGGACACTGAAGCTTTCTTT.

The table lists this clonotype with many counts. The V gene is TRBV20-1, the J gene TRBJ1-5, with 8 positions matching TRBD1. Germline V gene sequence: CDR1 DFQATT, CDR2 SNEGSKA (reference sequence). J was trimmed by 4 bases and V by 1 base; bases with no gene match: 6. The CDR3 runs 15 residues. CDR3: CSARAQGAGNQPQHF. The CDR3 nucleotides are TGCAGTGCTAGAGCCCAGGGGGCGGGAAATCAGCCCCAGCATTTT.

This clonotype was found many times. The V gene is TRBV27, the J gene TRBJ2-6; no definite D call. Germline CDR1 is MNHEY and CDR2 is SMNVEV (reference sequence). This CDR3 has 14 residues. V lost 5 bases and J lost 3, with 8 bases in between. CDR3 nucleotide sequence: TGTGCCAGCAGTCTGGGCGATGGGGCCAACGTCCTGACTTTC. Translating gives CASSLGDGANVLTF.

As for this clonotype: At one end, the junction sequence differs from germline, possibly due to a read error. The chain joins TRBV20-1 to TRBJ1-1; D remains unclear. The length of the CDR3 is 14 residues. The germline CDR1 and CDR2 sequences are DFQATT and SNEGSKA (reference sequence). The CDR3 region is CSASRGELNAEAFF. DNA for the CDR3: TGCAGTGCTAGCCGCGGGGAATTGAACGCTGAAGCTTTCTTT.